This entry describes one T cell receptor beta chain. Ten or more counts support this clonotype. Its target antigen remains unknown. No quality values exist for individual bases; no much larger clone is one base distant. This entry is derived from a study of MAIT cells during Salmonella Paratyphi A infection (dated by TCRdb to the late 2010s). Regarding the research as a whole: Adult volunteers aged 18 to 60 swallowed one dose of 1-5x10^3 CFU of S. Paratyphi A strain NVGH308. Starting at diagnosis, diagnosed volunteers were given ciprofloxacin 500 mg twice a day for 14 days.

What the work shows at the level of the full study, not this receptor alone: From baseline to mid-infection, the space taken up by over-represented MAIT clonotypes dropped significantly (0.17 to 0.10), whereas no significant difference was seen post-infection. The availability of volunteer samples limited the sample sizes, but these sizes were considered adequate to detect differences between groups. More expansion or contraction among the top five MAIT clonotypes was shown in diagnosed volunteers than in healthy controls (roughly 0.56 versus 0.12), suggesting infection-driven repertoire reshaping. MAIT cell TRBV usage was oligoclonal with a preference for TRBV20 and TRBV6, and infection did not appear to change this usage.

Libraries came from 5' RACE. TCRbeta was amplified in two PCR rounds using Phusion High-Fidelity polymerase, and the primers carried sample-specific barcodes. To build the TCRbeta libraries, template-switch cDNA synthesis was carried out using SMARTScribe reverse transcriptase along with a TRBC-specific primer. After barcoding, samples were pooled and then prepared using the NEBNext Ultra DNA Library Prep Kit for Illumina. Sequencing of libraries was performed on an Illumina MiSeq with the MiSeq reagent kit v2, 300 cycles. Turning to the authors' computational methods: Jemultiplexer demultiplexed the reads by barcode, and MiTCR with default parameters aligned the reads. Non-functional sequences were filtered out with VDJtools, and clonotypes were defined by amino acid sequence, with frequencies based on assigned sequence reads. Clonal space homeostasis binned clonotypes by frequency as over-represented (0.05-1), large, medium and small. Using fastp trimming at Q25 and MiXCR clonotype assembly, TCRdb reanalyzed the public sequencing data and kept in-frame beta chains. When rows share a CDR3 protein, they turn into one entry using the most common DNA and genes. Clone size and V and J calls follow TCRdb, not the original study. The sample data list over a thousand distinct CDR3 sequences, and just over 65% of these were observed just once. In total, the top ten clones hold around half of the sample.

The time point label on this specimen signifies: after infection, following antibiotic treatment. MAIT cells were defined as Valpha7.2+ CD161+ T cells and identified and sorted by flow cytometry. Over time, circulating MAIT cell TCRbeta repertoires were profiled in a handful of volunteers who came down with enteric fever following controlled oral challenge with live Salmonella Paratyphi A. Every diagnosed volunteer provided MAIT cell samples at pre-infection, mid-infection and post-infection timepoints. Enteric fever was diagnosed on the basis of Paratyphi A bacteremia and/or persistent fever above 38 degrees C lasting more than 12 hours. Challenged volunteers were diagnosed with infection between day 4 and day 7 after challenge. For RNA extraction, between about 4,500 and 10,000 MAIT cells from each sample were sorted straight into RNAqueous-Micro lysis buffer. Lymphoprep gradient centrifugation was used to isolate peripheral blood mononuclear cells from both the blood samples and the leukocyte cones. Cell sorting used a BD FACSAria Fusion or BD FACSAria III sorter.

For CDR1 and CDR2, the germline V gene lists MNHNS and SASEGT. CDR3 length: 15 amino acids, cysteine to phenylalanine. Of the read, only the CDR3 DNA is kept; its 45 bases are in frame from base 1. Trimming takes 1 base from V and 4 bases from J, and the germline ends sit 13 bases apart. This specimen consisted of MAIT cells from blood, obtained at the last sampling point of the challenge study. This receptor was identified in a person aged 18-70 years who was deliberately infected with Salmonella Paratyphi A in a paratyphoid fever challenge study. The V gene is TRBV6-1 and the J gene is TRBJ1-1; a tentative D match to TRBD1 spans 5 bases. The CDR3 reads CASSEEGSGGTEAFF. In nucleotides, the sequence is TGTGCCAGCAGTGAAGAGGGGAGCGGGGGCACTGAAGCTTTCTTT.